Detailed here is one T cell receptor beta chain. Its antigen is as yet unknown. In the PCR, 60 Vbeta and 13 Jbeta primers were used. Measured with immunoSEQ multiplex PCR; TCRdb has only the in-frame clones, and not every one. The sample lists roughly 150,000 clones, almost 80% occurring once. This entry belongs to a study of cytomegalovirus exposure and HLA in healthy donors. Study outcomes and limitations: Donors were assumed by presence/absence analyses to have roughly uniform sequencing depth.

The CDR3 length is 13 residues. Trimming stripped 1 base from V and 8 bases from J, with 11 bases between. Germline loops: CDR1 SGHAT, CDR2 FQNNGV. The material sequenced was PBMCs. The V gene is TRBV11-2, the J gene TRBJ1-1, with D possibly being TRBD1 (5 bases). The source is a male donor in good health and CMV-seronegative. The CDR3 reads CASSLGLRAEAFF. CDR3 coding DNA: TGTGCCAGCAGCTTAGGGCTCAGGGCCGAAGCTTTCTTT.